Listed here are 27 T cell receptor beta chains from one sample, sequenced in a study of identifying expanded T cells in peripheral blood. TCRdb keeps only in-frame clones here, not all; method: immunoSEQ multiplex PCR. The sample records 97,000 or so clones, 88% being singletons. The sequencing input was blood. These receptor sequences come from a person aged 18-69 years in good health.

This chain joins TRBV27 and TRBJ2-7; 9 bases fit TRBD1. The V gene's germline CDR1 is MNHEY and CDR2 SMNVEV (reference sequence). The J segment lost 2 bases and the V segment lost 0 bases, leaving 5 bases of the junction unmatched. CDR3 length: 16 residues. CDR3 DNA sequence: TGTGCCAGCAGTTTATCGGCACAGGGGGCGACCTACGAGCAGTACTTC. Protein sequence: CASSLSAQGATYEQYF.

This rearrangement joins TRBV10-1 to TRBJ1-1; the match to TRBD1 covers 8 bases. Germline assignment: CDR1 WNHNN and CDR2 SYGVQD (reference sequence). This CDR3 has 15 residues. Unmatched junction bases numbered 10, after V lost 5 bases and J lost 5 bases. The CDR3: CASSWDRSEGTEAFF. In nucleotides, the CDR3 is TGCGCCAGCAGTTGGGACAGGTCGGAGGGGACTGAAGCTTTCTTT.

The rearrangement links TRBV29-1 to TRBJ1-5; D is undetermined. This CDR3 has 12 residues. Germline V lookup: CDR1 SQVTM, CDR2 ANQGSEA. The V end lost 6 bases, the J end lost 6 bases, and 12 bases lay between the germline ends. The CDR3 reads CSVIPVGQPQHF. DNA for the CDR3: TGCAGCGTCATTCCGGTCGGTCAGCCCCAGCATTTT.

The rearrangement uses TRBV11-2 and TRBJ2-7; D not resolved. V was trimmed by 0 bases and J by 0 bases, leaving 12 bases between them. Germline values: CDR1 SGHAT, CDR2 FQNNGV. This CDR3 is built from 16 residues. The CDR3 coding sequence is TGTGCCAGCAGCTTAGATCGGTCGGCGAGCTCCTACGAGCAGTACTTC. As protein: CASSLDRSASSYEQYF.

V usage is TRBV7-9 and J usage is TRBJ1-1; TRBD1 agrees at 8 bases. The V gene's germline CDR1 is SEHNR and CDR2 FQNEAQ (reference sequence). The junction had 7 bases not matched to a gene; V was cut back by 5 bases and J by 5 bases. The CDR3 consists of 14 residues. The CDR3 nucleotides are TGTGCCAGCAGCCTTCAGGGGGCGGGGACTGAAGCTTTCTTT. The encoded protein is CASSLQGAGTEAFF.

This sequence joins TRBV7-6 and TRBJ1-1; a possible D gene is TRBD1 (5 bases). CDR3 length equals 15 residues. Trimming took 4 bases from V and 3 from J, leaving 15 bases between them. In germline, CDR1 is SGHVS, CDR2 FNYEAQ. CDR3 in amino acids: CASSSWTGVDTEAFF. In nucleotides, the CDR3 is TGTGCCAGCAGCTCTTGGACGGGGGTGGACACTGAAGCTTTCTTT.

The chain has TRBV5-1 and TRBJ2-1, with a tentative D call TRBD1 (7 bases). This CDR3 is 15 amino acids long. With 0 bases removed from V and 7 bases from J, the gap between germline ends came to 14 bases. CDR1 and CDR2 (germline): SGHRS, YFSETQ. The CDR3 region is CASSLVATGTNEQFF. The CDR3 DNA follows: TGCGCCAGCAGCTTGGTCGCGACAGGGACTAATGAGCAGTTCTTC.

The chain links TRBV5-4 to TRBJ1-1; no firm D call. CDR3 length equals 15 residues. Germline CDR1 and CDR2: SGHNT and YYREEE (reference sequence). Trimming shortened V by 4 bases and J by 0 bases, and 13 bases separated the two germline ends. CDR3 loop: CASSTRFPMNTEAFF. The CDR3 coding sequence is TGTGCCAGCAGCACCAGGTTCCCCATGAACACTGAAGCTTTCTTT.

The rearrangement links TRBV4-1 to TRBJ2-4; 8 bases align to TRBD1. CDR1 is MGHRA and CDR2 is YSYEKL in the germline V gene. J gave up 0 bases and V 4 bases, and 8 bases lay outside the gene matches. The length of the CDR3 is 17 residues. Here the CDR3 reads CASSPVGTGVAKNIQYF. The DNA for the CDR3 is TGCGCCAGCAGCCCAGTTGGGACAGGCGTAGCCAAAAACATTCAGTACTTC.

The chain joins TRBV28 to TRBJ1-2, with D unresolved. V dropped 5 bases and J dropped 8 bases, with 15 bases sitting between them. CDR3 size: 13 residues. The germline V gene has CDR1 MDHEN and CDR2 SYDVKM. In DNA, the CDR3 is TGTGCCAGCAGTATCGAGGGATCTTCCGGCTACACCTTC. Translation gives CASSIEGSSGYTF.

This sequence joins TRBV6-5 and TRBJ1-2, with 7 bases identical to TRBD1. CDR1 is MNHEY and CDR2 is SVGAGI in the germline V gene. The CDR3 sequence is 15 residues long. The trim removed 5 bases at V and 2 bases at J, leaving 8 bases unmatched. CDR3 coding DNA: TGTGCCAGCAGTAGAGGGGACAGCGTAAACTATGGCTACACCTTC. This gives the protein CASSRGDSVNYGYTF.

This clone appeared once. The chain links TRBV19 to TRBJ2-3, with D unclear. CDR1 is LNHDA and CDR2 is SQIVND in the germline V gene (reference sequence). Deletions cut 3 bases from V and 0 bases from J, with 13 bases between. CDR3 length: 16 amino acids. The CDR3 loop is CASSIAGPISTDTQYF. The CDR3 DNA reads as TGTGCCAGTAGTATTGCAGGCCCCATTAGCACAGATACGCAGTATTTT.

The chain uses TRBV7-6 and TRBJ2-3, with 9 bases fitting TRBD1. The CDR3 is 15 amino acids. Germline CDR1 and CDR2: SGHVS and FNYEAQ. The ends lost 4 bases at V and 2 bases at J; junction bases unmatched: 4. CDR3 sequence reads: CASSSGTGLTDTQYF. In DNA, the CDR3 is TGTGCCAGCAGCTCCGGGACAGGGCTCACAGATACGCAGTATTTT. The variable domain in full, with the rest retrieved from reference TRBV7-6 and TRBJ2-3, is GAGVSQSPRYKVTKRGQDVALRCDPISGHVSLYWYRQALGQGPEFLTYFNYEAQQDKSGLPNDRFSAERPEGSISTLTIQRTEQRDSAMYRCASSSGTGLTDTQYFGPGTRLTVL.

The chain combines TRBV6-5 with TRBJ2-1, with D possibly being TRBD2 (6 bases). V lost 2 bases, J lost 2 bases, and 10 bases lay in between. Germline CDR1 is MNHEY and CDR2 is SVGAGI. The CDR3 contains 15 residues. Here the CDR3 DNA reads TGTGCCAGCAGTTACGGGGGGTACACCTACAATGAGCAGTTCTTC. Residues: CASSYGGYTYNEQFF.

The chain uses TRBV21-1 and TRBJ2-2. TRBV21-1 is given as a pseudogene. The CDR3 totals 12 residues. For the CDR3, the DNA is TGTGCCAGCAAAAGGAACACCGGGGAGCTGTTTTTT. This codes for CASKRNTGELFF.

The chain employs TRBV19 and TRBJ2-7, with D perhaps matching TRBD2 (6 bases). The V end lost 5 bases, the J end lost 5 bases, and 22 bases lay between the germline ends. Germline loops: CDR1 LNHDA, CDR2 SQIVND (reference sequence). The CDR3 totals 16 residues. The CDR3: CASSALGGGSPNEQYF. In DNA, the CDR3 is TGTGCCAGTAGTGCTCTCGGGGGAGGATCTCCAAACGAGCAGTACTTC. The whole variable domain, filled in from reference TRBV19 and TRBJ2-7, reads DGGITQSPKYLFRKEGQNVTLSCEQNLNHDAMYWYRQDPGQGLRLIYYSQIVNDFQKGDIAEGYSVSREKKESFPLTVTSAQKNPTAFYLCASSALGGGSPNEQYFGPGTRLTVT.

This chain joins TRBV15 and TRBJ1-6; TRBD1 is a possible D gene (6 bases). Trimming left V 6 bases short and J 8 bases short, with 23 bases between. In germline, CDR1 is LNHNV, CDR2 YYDKDF (reference sequence). The CDR3 is 17 residues long. CDR3: CATRATTGLGWDSPLHF. Here the CDR3 DNA reads TGTGCCACCAGGGCCACAACAGGGTTAGGTTGGGATTCACCCCTCCACTTT.

The genes are TRBV5-4 and TRBJ2-2; 8 nucleotides match TRBD2. V shed 2 bases and J 3 bases; nucleotides not matched to a gene: 3. Germline CDR1 is SGHNT and CDR2 is YYREEE (reference sequence). This CDR3 region has 15 residues. The CDR3 DNA sequence: TGTGCCAGCAGCTTCGGGGGGGCGCACACCGGGGAGCTGTTTTTT. This encodes CASSFGGAHTGELFF.

V and J are TRBV19 and TRBJ1-1; D is undetermined. The V end lost 8 bases, the J end lost 3 bases, and 7 bases lay between the germline ends. CDR3 length: 11 amino acids. CDR1 is LNHDA and CDR2 is SQIVND in the germline V gene (reference sequence). The CDR3 region is CASVGYTEAFF. The CDR3 DNA is TGTGCCAGTGTGGGGTACACTGAAGCTTTCTTT.

The chain has TRBV7-2 and TRBJ2-1; 9 bases fit TRBD2. The CDR3 loop spans 16 amino acids. Germline V lookup: CDR1 SGHTA, CDR2 FQGNSA. The trim removed 1 base at V and 5 bases at J, leaving 6 bases unmatched. The CDR3 protein is CASSLVFLAGNNEQFF. In DNA, the CDR3 is TGTGCCAGCAGCTTAGTTTTTCTAGCGGGGAACAATGAGCAGTTCTTC.

The V call is TRBV6-5, the J call TRBJ1-4, with D possibly TRBD1 on 5 matching bases. V lost 2 bases, J lost 7 bases, and 14 bases lay in between. The CDR3 runs 15 residues. Germline-derived CDR1 and CDR2 are MNHEY and SVGAGI. The CDR3 loop is CASSYGGGSGEKLFF. CDR3 DNA sequence: TGTGCCAGCAGTTACGGTGGGGGAAGTGGTGAAAAACTGTTTTTT.

The chain is built from TRBV30 and TRBJ2-1; D is ambiguous. Per the germline V gene, CDR1 is GTSNPN and CDR2 is SVGIG (reference sequence). The CDR3 loop spans 15 amino acids. V lost 0 bases and J 3 bases, leaving 12 bases between the germline ends. The CDR3 nucleotides are TGTGCCTGGAGTGTACCCCCGACTGTCTACAATGAGCAGTTCTTC. Its translation is CAWSVPPTVYNEQFF.

The rearrangement links TRBV7-8 to TRBJ2-7; TRBD2 might be the D (6 bases). The CDR3 sequence is 15 residues long. V shed 5 bases and J shed 1 base, with 15 bases lying between them. CDR1 and CDR2 (germline): SGHVS, FQNEAQ. CDR3 sequence: CASSVAGTQSYEQYF. CDR3 in DNA: TGTGCCAGCAGCGTTGCCGGGACTCAGTCCTACGAGCAGTACTTC. The complete variable domain, with remaining parts taken from reference TRBV7-8 and TRBJ2-7, reads GAGVSQSPRYKVAKRGQDVALRCDPISGHVSLFWYQQALGQGPEFLTYFQNEAQLDKSGLPSDRFFAERPEGSVSTLKIQRTQQEDSAVYLCASSVAGTQSYEQYFGPGTRLTVT.

This sequence joins TRBV29-1 and TRBJ2-7; the match to TRBD2 covers 12 bases. Germline V CDR1 and CDR2: SQVTM, ANQGSEA. V lost 4 bases, J lost 4 bases, and 5 bases stayed unmatched. The CDR3 sequence is 14 residues long. The CDR3 is CSVGLAGGAYEQYF. CDR3 sequence (DNA): TGCAGCGTTGGGCTAGCGGGAGGGGCATACGAGCAGTACTTC.

This chain uses TRBV10-3 with TRBJ2-7; tentative D call: TRBD1 (5 bases). V was shortened by 3 bases and J by 2 bases, with 8 bases between the two germline ends. The CDR3 has 13 amino acids. Germline V gene data show CDR1 as ENHRY and CDR2 as SYGVKD. In DNA, the CDR3 is TGTGCCATCAGTGAAACAGGTACCTACGAGCAGTACTTC. Amino acids: CAISETGTYEQYF.

The CDR3 DNA reads as TGTGCCAGCAGCTTAGGGCAAGGATATGGCTACACCTTC. This gives the protein CASSLGQGYGYTF. This rearrangement joins TRBV7-3 to TRBJ1-2; D is uncertain. CDR1 and CDR2 from the germline V gene are SGHTA and FQGTGA. Trimming cost V 2 bases and J 5 bases, with 9 bases left between them. This CDR3 is 13 amino acids long.

This clone was counted once. This sequence joins TRBV5-1 and TRBJ2-7, with 7 positions matching TRBD1. V lost 4 bases, J lost 3 bases, and 4 bases stayed unmatched. Germline-derived CDR1 and CDR2 are SGHRS and YFSETQ. This CDR3 spans 13 amino acids. CDR3 DNA: TGCGCCAGCAGCACGGGACAGATCTACGAGCAGTACTTC. Its protein is CASSTGQIYEQYF.